This T cell receptor beta chain derives from a study of long-term antiretroviral therapy in people with HIV. The assay used was immunoSEQ (version v3.0), run at survey level. Using immunoSEQ multiplex PCR, the repertoire was profiled, and TCRdb retains in-frame clones only, with some absent. The sample includes about 29,000 clones, over 90% of them seen just once. The CDR3 contains 17 residues. Germline V gene sequence: CDR1 SGHAT, CDR2 FQNNGV. The ends were cut back, 1 base at V and 4 bases at J, with 16 bases in the middle. The clonotype comes from a man aged 35-49 years with HIV. This material consisted of unsorted PBMCs, taken 6.2 years after starting antiretroviral therapy. The chain recombines TRBV11-2 with TRBJ2-2; a weak D match, TRBD2 (5 bases). The CDR3 DNA follows: TGTGCCAGCAGCTTAGTGACCAGCGTCGGGGTCACCGGGGAGCTGTTTTTT. It encodes CASSLVTSVGVTGELFF.